Here is one T cell receptor beta chain with its context. Its specificity is unknown. The data were taken from a study of cytomegalovirus exposure and HLA in healthy donors. Whole-study findings and limits: Reportedly, diagnosis of cytomegalovirus status by the classifier showed high specificity and sensitivity. In vitro confirmation showed a few CMV-associated chains to be CMV antigen specific. Roughly uniform depth of sequencing across donors was assumed in presence/absence analyses.

The donors were healthy bone marrow donors. The primer mix had 60 Vbeta and 13 Jbeta primers. Clones were sequenced by immunoSEQ multiplex PCR, and TCRdb holds only the in-frame ones, with some missing. Of over 90,000 clones in the sample, around 79% were seen once. The CDR3 length is 15 residues. The V gene end was trimmed by 4 bases and the J gene end by 9 bases; junction bases not matched to a gene: 10. CDR1 and CDR2 (germline): MDHEN, SYDVKM. Sequenced sample: PBMCs. The sequence derives from a female donor in good health and CMV-seropositive. This chain links TRBV28 with TRBJ1-3, with 9 bases fitting TRBD1. CDR3 DNA sequence: TGTGCCAGCAGTTGGGACAGGGCCATATATGGCACCATATATTTT. As protein: CASSWDRAIYGTIYF.